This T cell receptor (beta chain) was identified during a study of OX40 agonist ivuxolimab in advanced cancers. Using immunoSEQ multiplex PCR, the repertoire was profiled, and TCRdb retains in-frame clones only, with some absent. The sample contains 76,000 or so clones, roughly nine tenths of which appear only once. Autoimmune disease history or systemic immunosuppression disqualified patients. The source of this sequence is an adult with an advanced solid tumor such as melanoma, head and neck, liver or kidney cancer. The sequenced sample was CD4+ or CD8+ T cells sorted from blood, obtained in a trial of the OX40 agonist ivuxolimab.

The CDR3 sequence is CASRKGSGQGVRSEAFF. CDR3 sequence (DNA): TGCGCCAGCAGGAAAGGCTCCGGACAGGGGGTGAGAAGTGAAGCTTTCTTT. The chain uses TRBV5-1 and TRBJ1-1; 10 bases are shared with TRBD1. Trimming took 5 bases from V and 7 from J; bases not matched to a gene: 17. This CDR3 is 17 amino acids long. Germline CDR1 SGHRS, CDR2 YFSETQ.